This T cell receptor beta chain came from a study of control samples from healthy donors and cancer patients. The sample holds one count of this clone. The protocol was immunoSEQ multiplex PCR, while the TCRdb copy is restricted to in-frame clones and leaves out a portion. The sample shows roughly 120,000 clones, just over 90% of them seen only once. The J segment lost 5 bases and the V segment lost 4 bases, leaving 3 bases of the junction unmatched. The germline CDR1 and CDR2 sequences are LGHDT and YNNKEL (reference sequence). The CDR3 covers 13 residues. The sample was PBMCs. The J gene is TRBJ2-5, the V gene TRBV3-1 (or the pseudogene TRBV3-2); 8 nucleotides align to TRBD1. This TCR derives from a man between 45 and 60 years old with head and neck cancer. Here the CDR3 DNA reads TGTGCCAGCAGCCCGACAGGGGAGGAGACCCAGTACTTC. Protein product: CASSPTGEETQYF.